Only one count was recorded for the clone carrying this T cell receptor (beta chain). The data originate from a study of blood T cell repertoires in COVID-19. Study-wide context: Nucleic acid was either cDNA or gDNA, and it came from T cells, B-cell-depleted T cells, or PBMCs.

CDR3 length: 15 amino acids. V was trimmed by 5 bases and J by 8 bases, leaving 18 bases between them. CDR1 is MNHNY and CDR2 is SVGAGI in the germline V gene (reference sequence). Profiling relied on immunoSEQ multiplex PCR, and the TCRdb table lists in-frame clones only, not all of them. The sample carries some 77,000 clones, roughly 89% recorded once. The genes are TRBV6-6 and TRBJ2-2; possible D gene TRBD1, 6 bases. The sequenced sample consisted of peripheral blood. This sequence originates from a man between 25 and 39 years old with acute or convalescent COVID-19. The CDR3 sequence is CASSRALRGGGELFF. In nucleotides, the CDR3 is TGTGCCAGCAGTAGGGCCCTGCGAGGGGGAGGGGAGCTGTTTTTT.